This TCR beta chain was retrieved from a study of cytomegalovirus exposure and HLA in healthy donors. The study's findings and limits: The majority of TCR sequences were rare, yet some public TCRs appeared in many donors.

As regards this clone: Its specificity is not known.

The primer mix had 60 Vbeta and 13 Jbeta primers. Profiling relied on immunoSEQ multiplex PCR, and the TCRdb table lists in-frame clones only, not all of them. The table lists 50,000 or so clones. V lost 5 bases and J lost 8; bases outside the gene matches: 16. The CDR3 has 17 amino acids. CDR1 and CDR2 (germline): SGHAT, FQNNGV. The sample consisted of PBMCs. This receptor was identified in a woman aged 40 to 50 in good health and CMV-seronegative. V and J are TRBV11-2 and TRBJ2-1; 9 bases agree with TRBD1. The DNA of the CDR3 is TGTGCCAGCAGCCCTAGAGGGGGGACAGGGATTAGGGATGAGCAGTTCTTC. It encodes CASSPRGGTGIRDEQFF.